The sequence of this T cell receptor beta chain was determined in a study of CD8 T cells in ankylosing spondylitis. Study-wide points: Previously reported in reactive arthritis synovial fluid and blood were some of the motif variants. In ankylosing spondylitis patients, matched synovial fluid reportedly showed significant enrichment of disease-linked clones.

This clonotype showed up many times. Its antigen is undetermined. Libraries for TCR beta were made by quantitative 5'-RACE with molecular barcodes. TCRdb reprocessed the 5' RACE reads with MiXCR, giving one entry per CDR3 protein. The profile shows 230,000 or so distinct CDR3 sequences, more than 15% of them singletons. CDR1 and CDR2 from the germline V gene are LNHNV and YYDKDF (reference sequence). Trimming pared 0 bases from V and 4 bases from J, leaving 5 bases between. The CDR3 loop spans 13 amino acids. The sequenced sample consisted of blood, either unsorted or a sorted T cell fraction (not recorded which). This TCR was recovered from a male donor with ankylosing spondylitis or in good health (not recorded which). V gene TRBV15 combines with J gene TRBJ2-3; D remains unclear. This CDR3 is CATSRENADTQYF. In DNA, the CDR3 is TGTGCCACCAGCAGAGAGAATGCAGATACGCAGTATTTT.